This TCR beta chain was captured in a study of blood T cell repertoires in COVID-19. Study in general: The samples span acute and convalescent COVID-19 from the United States, Italy and Spain. Sample material is recorded as cDNA or gDNA derived from T cells, B-cell-depleted T cells, or PBMCs.

There are 16 residues in the CDR3. Per germline, CDR1 MDHEN and CDR2 SYDVKM. Trimming took 4 bases from V and 0 from J, leaving 13 bases between them. The data were produced by immunoSEQ multiplex PCR, yet TCRdb's version contains in-frame clones alone and is incomplete. Here the sample spans approximately 120,000 clones, around 86% being singletons. This receptor was identified in a man aged 80 or over with active or convalescent COVID-19. V and J are TRBV28 and TRBJ1-3; D is ambiguous. The sequenced sample consisted of peripheral blood. CDR3 DNA: TGTGCCAGCAGTTCCCATCCCGGAGTCTCTGGAAACACCATATATTTT. It codes for CASSSHPGVSGNTIYF.